Given below is one TCR beta chain in context. Its specificity is not known. The V end was cut by 2 bases, the J end by 2 bases, with 7 bases between. This CDR3 has 13 amino acids. Germline CDR1 is SGHTA and CDR2 is FQGNSA. This entry is derived from a study of siplizumab effects on memory and regulatory T cells. Broader study findings: Left unconfirmed was the suppressive function of proliferating Tregs from siplizumab cultures. Naive T cells were seen as more diverse than memory cells and as major alloresponse contributors. In the presence of siplizumab, alloreactive sequences traceable to unstimulated CD4+ memory cells were significantly reduced.

Assays examined about 9.1 x 10^4 TCR templates per sample. The table came from immunoSEQ multiplex PCR; TCRdb's copy has only in-frame clones and leaves some out. The table records about 100,000 clones, about 91% of them present only once. This clonotype was obtained from a human donor in good health. The sample consisted of Tregs sorted from blood. The chain recombines TRBV7-2 with TRBJ2-7, with TRBD2 as a possible D gene (5 bases). CDR3 residues: CASSLSGTYEQYF. The CDR3 nucleotides are TGTGCCAGCAGCTTATCCGGGACCTACGAGCAGTACTTC.